These T cell receptor beta chains were read from a single sample in a study of tumor-infiltrating lymphocytes in primary liver carcinoma. One entry per CDR3 protein, called by TCRdb with MiXCR from the multiplex PCR reads. The sample yields about 200,000 distinct CDR3 sequences, approximately 64% seen once. Sequencing used peripheral blood. These receptors all come from an older woman with primary liver carcinoma and hepatitis B virus infection. Both conserved end residues are part of each CDR3. The D gene is left open where the match is weak. Not every row has a clone size; where given, it reads once, few, many or a size class.

>.|TRBJ2-7|.|TRBV11-2
TGTGCCAGCAGCTTGTGGGAGAGCCTGTGCTCCTACGAGCAGTACTTC
CASSLWESLCSYEQYF
>.|TRBJ2-2|.|TRBV7-9
TGTGCCAGCAACTTAGGTAGACGGACCGGGGAGCTGTCTTTT
CASNLGRRTGELSF
>.|TRBJ1-1|.|TRBV11-2
TGTGCCAGCAGCCCACACCAGCACGGACACCTTCCCTTTTGGGGCTATGAAGCTTTCTTT
CASSPHQHGHLPFWGYEAFF
>TRBD2|TRBJ2-1|many|TRBV10-3
TGTGCCATCAGTGAATCAGCGGGGGGGGACAATGAGCAGTTCTTC
CAISESAGGDNEQFF
>.|TRBJ1-5|many|TRBV4-1
TGCGCCAGCAGCCAAGATGGGGTGGGGCAGCCCCAGCATTTT
CASSQDGVGQPQHF
>TRBD2|TRBJ2-2|.|TRBV28
TGTGCCAGCAGTACGGGGGGGGCTGTCGGGGAGCTATTTTTT
CASSTGGAVGELFF
>.|TRBJ2-7|.|TRBV28
TGTGCCAGCAGTAAATTAGGGGCGGGATCAACCTACGAGAAGTACTTC
CASSKLGAGSTYEKYF
>TRBD2|TRBJ2-3|.|TRBV2
TGTGCCAGCTGCCAACTAGCGGGAAGCCTCACAGATACGCAGTATTTT
CASCQLAGSLTDTQYF
>.|TRBJ2-7|.|TRBV5-1
TGCGCCAGAAGCCTCTTGGGGGGTTTTGAGCAGTACTTC
CARSLLGGFEQYF
>TRBD2|TRBJ2-5|once|TRBV7-3
TGTGCCAGCAGCTTATATGGCGGGAGAGGGAAAGAGACCCAGTACTTC
CASSLYGGRGKETQYF
>.|TRBJ1-1|once|TRBV6-1
TGTGTCAGCAGTAAAGCTCAGAACACTGAAGCTTTCTTT
CVSSKAQNTEAFF
>TRBD2|TRBJ2-1|.|TRBV7-3
TGTGCCAGCAGCCCTAGCGGGAGAGTTAACAATGAGCAGTTCTTC
CASSPSGRVNNEQFF
>TRBD1|TRBJ1-1|.|TRBV14
TGTGCCAGCAACCAAATAGGGGGCAGGATGACTGAAGCTTTCTTT
CASNQIGGRMTEAFF
>TRBD2|TRBJ2-3|many|TRBV12-3/TRBV12-4
TGTGCCAGCAGTTATGGGACTAGCGGGAGGCGGGCAGATACGCAGTATTTT
CASSYGTSGRRADTQYF
>TRBD2|TRBJ2-1|many|TRBV6-5
TGTGCCAGCAGTTACGGACTAGGTAATAATGAGCAGTTCTTC
CASSYGLGNNEQFF
>.|TRBJ2-5|.|TRBV6-2/TRBV6-3
TGTGCCAGCAGTCAGGCTAAGACCCACTACTTC
CASSQAKTHYF
>TRBD2|TRBJ2-2|.|TRBV13
TGTGCCAGCAGCCAACGGACTAGTGGTAGGACCGGGGAGCCGTTTTTT
CASSQRTSGRTGEPFF
>TRBD2|TRBJ2-3|.|TRBV6-1
TGTTCCAGCAACACTCCGGGACTACGCACAGATACGCAGTATTTT
CSSNTPGLRTDTQYF
>TRBD2|TRBJ2-1|.|TRBV4-1
TGCGCCAGCAGCCAAGAGCCGGGAGGGAAGTACAGTGTGCAGTTCTTC
CASSQEPGGKYSVQFF
>.|TRBJ2-3|once|TRBV5-6
TGTGTCAGCAGCCTACGGGACAGCACAGATACGCAGTATTTT
CVSSLRDSTDTQYF
>.|TRBJ2-3|.|TRBV10-3
TGTGCCATCAGTGTCTTCGATAAAAGCACAGATACACAGTATTTT
CAISVFDKSTDTQYF
>TRBD2|TRBJ2-7|.|TRBV28
TGTGCCAGCACCCCGGGGCTAGCGGGAGAGCAGTACTTC
CASTPGLAGEQYF
>.|TRBJ2-4|.|TRBV11-2
TGTGCCAGCAGCTTGGGGTCCTTGGCCGAAAACATTCAGTACTTC
CASSLGSLAENIQYF
>TRBD1|TRBJ2-1|.|TRBV5-6
TGTGCCAGCACCTTCGGGGACAGGGCCTACAATGAGCGGTTCTTC
CASTFGDRAYNERFF
>.|TRBJ1-5|.|TRBV28
TGTGCCAGCAGCTCTGGTGCCCGAAGCAATCAGCCCCAGCATTTT
CASSSGARSNQPQHF
>TRBD2|TRBJ2-7|.|TRBV2
TGTGCCAGCAGGGCCCCTCTAGCGGGAGCATCCTACGAGCAGTACTTC
CASRAPLAGASYEQYF
>.|TRBJ2-1|.|TRBV10-1
TGCGCCAGCAGTGAGTCTAGGGTTAGCAGCGGCAATGAGCAGTTCTTC
CASSESRVSSGNEQFF
>TRBD2|TRBJ2-1|many|TRBV4-2
TGTGCCAGCAGCCAATCATTCAGGGAGGGTTCGGCCAGTGGGCAGTTCTTC
CASSQSFREGSASGQFF
>.|TRBJ2-7|once|TRBV11-2
TGTACCAGCAGCTTGTCAGGGGAGGACTACGAACAGTACTTC
CTSSLSGEDYEQYF
>TRBD1|TRBJ1-5|.|TRBV6-5
TGTGCCAACAGCAGACGACAGGGGAATCAGCCCCAGCATTTT
CANSRRQGNQPQHF
>TRBD2|TRBJ2-6|many|TRBV12-3/TRBV12-4
TGTGCCAGCAGTTTAGGACTAGCGGGAGCTGGGGCCAACGTCCTGACTTTC
CASSLGLAGAGANVLTF
>.|TRBJ2-5|few|TRBV5-5
TGTGCCAGCAGGGATCTGGCAGGCCCAAGAGAGACCCAGTACTTC
CASRDLAGPRETQYF
>TRBD2|TRBJ2-3|.|TRBV6-5
TGTGCCTGCAGTTACTCCTCGCTAGCGGGACGCACAGATACGCAGTATTTT
CACSYSSLAGRTDTQYF
>.|TRBJ2-1|.|TRBV4-1
TGCGCCAGCAGCAACCTCCGGGACATCCCTCGGAATGAGCAGTTCTTC
CASSNLRDIPRNEQFF
>.|TRBJ2-3|.|TRBV29-1
TGCAGCGTTGATAAAGGGATTAGCACAGATACGCAGTATTTT
CSVDKGISTDTQYF
>TRBD1|TRBJ1-6|.|TRBV11-2
TGTGCCAGCAGCCCTCCGGGACAGGGTGATATCAATTCACCCCTCCACTTT
CASSPPGQGDINSPLHF